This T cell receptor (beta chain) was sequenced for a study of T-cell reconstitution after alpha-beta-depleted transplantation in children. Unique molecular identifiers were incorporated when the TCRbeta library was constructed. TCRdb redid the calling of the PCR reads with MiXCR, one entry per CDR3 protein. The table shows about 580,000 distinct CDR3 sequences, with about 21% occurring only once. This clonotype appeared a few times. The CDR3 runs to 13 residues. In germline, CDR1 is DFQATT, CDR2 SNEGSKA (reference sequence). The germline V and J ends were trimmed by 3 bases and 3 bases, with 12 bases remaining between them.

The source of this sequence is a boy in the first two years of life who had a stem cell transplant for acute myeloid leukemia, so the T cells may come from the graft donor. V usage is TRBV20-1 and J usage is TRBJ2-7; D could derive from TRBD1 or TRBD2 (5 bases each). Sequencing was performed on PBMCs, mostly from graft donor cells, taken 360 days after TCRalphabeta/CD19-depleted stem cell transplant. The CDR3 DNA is TGCAGTGCTAGGGCGGGCAGGGACTACGAGCAGTACGTC. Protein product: CSARAGRDYEQYV.